These 18 T cell receptor beta chains were all obtained from the same sample, sequenced in a study of identical twins. Via MiXCR, TCRdb re-called the 5' RACE reads, giving one row per CDR3 protein. The sample includes roughly 490,000 distinct CDR3 sequences, roughly an eighth of them seen just once. This sample was shared with a second study, whose subject was yellow fever vaccine responses in identical twins.

The sample comprised CD4+ T cells sorted from blood. All receptors derive from a woman aged 18-35 years in good health.

In its sample, this clonotype was seen a few times. The V gene is TRBV20-1, the J gene TRBJ1-1; TRBD1 is a possible D gene (6 bases). Trimming removed 1 base from V and 2 bases from J, with 11 bases in between. This CDR3 is built from 14 residues. The germline gives CDR1 DFQATT, CDR2 SNEGSKA (reference sequence). The CDR3 loop is CSARVTGNNTEAFF. The CDR3 nucleotides read TGCAGTGCTAGAGTAACAGGGAATAACACTGAAGCTTTCTTT.

This clonotype was found a few times. This chain joins TRBV29-1 and TRBJ2-5; D gene unclear. V was clipped by 4 bases and J by 5 bases, with 11 bases between them. CDR1 is SQVTM, CDR2 ANQGSEA, per germline. The CDR3 is 12 amino acids. Here the CDR3 reads CSVGEVRETQYF. The DNA for the CDR3 is TGCAGCGTTGGTGAGGTTCGGGAGACCCAGTACTTC.

The V gene is TRBV7-2, the J gene TRBJ2-7, with 7 positions matching TRBD2. The V gene's germline CDR1 is SGHTA and CDR2 FQGNSA. The ends lost 5 bases at V and 3 bases at J; junction bases unmatched: 7. This CDR3 comprises 14 residues. The CDR3 DNA reads as TGTGCCAGCAGCCGTCAGGGAGGGGACTACGAGCAGTACTTC. Encoded protein: CASSRQGGDYEQYF.

The chain recombines TRBV9 with TRBJ2-1; 11 bases align to TRBD2. The CDR3 length is 17 residues. Germline trimming cut 3 bases from V and 0 bases from J; bases unmatched to any gene: 5. Germline CDR1 is SGDLS and CDR2 is YYNGEE. CDR3 amino acids: CASSATSGSISYNEQFF. The CDR3 DNA is TGTGCCAGCAGCGCCACTAGCGGGAGTATCTCCTACAATGAGCAGTTCTTC. Looking up the rest from reference TRBV9 and TRBJ2-1 gives the full variable domain: DSGVTQTPKHLITATGQRVTLRCSPRSGDLSVYWYQQSLDQGLQFLIQYYNGEERAKGNILERFSAQQFPDLHSELNLSSLELGDSALYFCASSATSGSISYNEQFFGPGTRLTVL.

The sample holds a few counts of this clonotype. V gene TRBV12-3 or TRBV12-4 combines with J gene TRBJ2-7, with D possibly being TRBD1 (6 bases). CDR3 size: 14 residues. V shed 2 bases and J shed 6 bases, with 14 bases lying between them. The chain's CDR3 is CASSLTGQLGEQYF. CDR3 DNA: TGTGCCAGCAGTTTAACGGGACAACTAGGCGAGCAGTACTTC.

There are a few counts of this clonotype. This rearrangement joins TRBV19 to TRBJ2-3, with 9 bases fitting TRBD2. CDR1 and CDR2 (germline): LNHDA, SQIVND (reference sequence). The length of the CDR3 is 16 residues. J lost 3 bases, V lost 3 bases, and 7 bases had no gene match. The CDR3 loop is CASSMAASGATDTQYF. The CDR3 nucleotides are TGTGCCAGTAGTATGGCGGCTAGCGGGGCAACAGATACGCAGTATTTT.

Note on this clonotype: One end of the junction fails to match germline, which may point to a read error. V gene TRBV29-1 combines with J gene TRBJ1-2, with a weak D call TRBD1 (5 bases). The CDR3 loop spans 11 amino acids. Germline V gene sequence: CDR1 SQVTM, CDR2 ANQGSEA. CDR3 protein: CSVGGTGTGGF. The CDR3 DNA is TGCAGCGTCGGAGGGACCGGCACTGGAGGGTTC.

This clonotype came up a few times. The rearrangement links TRBV12-3 or TRBV12-4 to TRBJ1-5; 7 bases fit TRBD1. The CDR3 is 14 residues long. With 6 bases clipped from V and 11 bases from J, the junction kept 13 bases outside the gene matches. CDR3 nucleotides: TGTGCCAGCAGCCGCGGACAGGTTGGTGGGGCCCAGCATTTT. Translation gives CASSRGQVGGAQHF.

The chain carries TRBV20-1 and TRBJ2-3; 10 bases map to TRBD2. With 3 bases clipped from V and 3 bases from J, the junction kept 15 bases outside the gene matches. Germline CDR1 reads DFQATT; CDR2 reads SNEGSKA (reference sequence). This CDR3 is 18 amino acids long. The CDR3 DNA is TGCAGTGCTAGCCCGCTTAGGGGTTTAGCGGGAGGAACAGATACGCAGTATTTT. This sequence encodes CSASPLRGLAGGTDTQYF.

The chain joins TRBV10-3 to TRBJ2-2; D call uncertain. The CDR3 has 12 residues. Germline CDR1 ENHRY, CDR2 SYGVKD. Trimming left V 6 bases short and J 4 bases short, with 6 bases between. CDR3 coding DNA: TGTGCCATCAGGCTGATCACCGGGGAGCTGTTTTTT. Its translation is CAIRLITGELFF.

The chain joins TRBV2 to TRBJ2-3, with 7 bases aligning to TRBD1. The CDR3 sequence is 13 residues long. After removal of 4 bases from V and 6 bases from J, the junction contained 4 bases not matched to a gene. The V gene's germline CDR1 is SNHLY and CDR2 FYNNEI. The CDR3: CASSVGQADTQYF. The CDR3 DNA reads as TGTGCCAGCAGTGTAGGACAGGCGGATACGCAGTATTTT.

The gene calls are TRBV28 and TRBJ2-7, with 13 bases identical to TRBD2. The CDR3 runs 14 residues. Looked up from germline, CDR1 is MDHEN and CDR2 is SYDVKM. Germline trimming cut 5 bases from V and 9 bases from J; bases unmatched to any gene: 7. CDR3: CASSSVTSGRVQYF. As DNA, the CDR3 is TGTGCCAGCAGTAGCGTTACTAGCGGGAGGGTGCAGTACTTC.

This clonotype was seen ten or more times. The chain is built from TRBV4-2 and TRBJ2-7; D not certain. The CDR3 consists of 16 residues. With 0 bases removed from V and 2 bases from J, the gap between germline ends came to 14 bases. Germline-derived CDR1 and CDR2 are LGHNA and YNFKEQ. In DNA form, the CDR3 reads TGTGCCAGCAGCCAAGAATTGGCGGTCGGCCCCTACGAGCAGTACTTC. Its protein is CASSQELAVGPYEQYF.

This clonotype was seen more than once but under ten times. V usage is TRBV5-4 and J usage is TRBJ2-2; 9 bases align to TRBD1. V lost 3 bases to trimming and J lost 7 bases; unmatched junction nucleotides: 7. This CDR3 has 15 amino acids. The V gene's germline CDR1 is SGHNT and CDR2 YYREEE (reference sequence). Here the CDR3 reads CASSSPGTGYGELFF. The CDR3 DNA sequence: TGTGCCAGCAGCTCCCCCGGGACAGGGTACGGGGAGCTGTTTTTT. The variable domain in full, with the rest retrieved from reference TRBV5-4 and TRBJ2-2, is ETGVTQSPTHLIKTRGQQVTLRCSSQSGHNTVSWYQQALGQGPQFIFQYYREEENGRGNFPPRFSGLQFPNYSSELNVNALELDDSALYLCASSSPGTGYGELFFGEGSRLTVL.

In its sample, this clonotype was seen many times. The chain links TRBV12-3 or TRBV12-4 to TRBJ2-1; TRBD1 matches 8 bases. The CDR3 runs 14 residues. Germline trimming cut 3 bases from V and 7 bases from J; bases unmatched to any gene: 5. The CDR3 bases are TGTGCCAGCAGTTTTGGACAGGGTGGAAATGAGCAGTTCTTC. The encoded protein is CASSFGQGGNEQFF.

The gene calls are TRBV29-1 and TRBJ1-5; possible D gene TRBD1, 6 bases. Germline assignment: CDR1 SQVTM and CDR2 ANQGSEA. Trimming left V 6 bases short and J 1 base short, with 7 bases between. This CDR3 region has 12 residues. The CDR3 loop reads CSVDRSNQPQHF. CDR3 in DNA: TGCAGCGTCGACAGGAGCAATCAGCCCCAGCATTTT.

The V gene is TRBV13, the J gene TRBJ2-7; 13 nucleotides match TRBD2. V shed 5 bases and J 1 base; nucleotides not matched to a gene: 11. The length of the CDR3 is 18 residues. The germline gives CDR1 PRHDT, CDR2 FYEKMQ (reference sequence). The CDR3 reads CASSQTGTSGTPSYEQYF. The CDR3 nucleotides read TGTGCCAGCAGCCAAACCGGGACTAGCGGGACACCATCCTACGAGCAGTACTTC.

This clonotype was counted only a few times. The chain uses TRBV14 and TRBJ2-3, with D unresolved. V was trimmed by 0 bases and J by 3 bases, leaving 10 bases between them. CDR1 SGHDN and CDR2 FVKESK come from the germline V gene. The CDR3 totals 15 residues. As DNA, the CDR3 is TGTGCCAGCAGCCAAGAGGGGATTGGAACAGATACGCAGTATTTT. Amino acids: CASSQEGIGTDTQYF.